The clone carrying this T cell receptor beta chain showed up just a few times. From germline, CDR1 is SGHRS and CDR2 YFSETQ. Trimming cost V 4 bases and J 7 bases, with 17 bases left between them. The CDR3 runs 15 residues. This sample was taken from a study of technical replicates of blood from a few donors. Method: immunoSEQ multiplex PCR; TCRdb's copy keeps in-frame clones and lacks some. The sample holds 85,000 or so clones, around 94% seen once. The chain joins TRBV5-1 to TRBJ1-4; D possibly corresponds to TRBD1 (6 bases). Sequenced material: T cells isolated from PBMCs. This clonotype was obtained from a human donor in good health. Here the CDR3 reads CASSPLGTKGEKLFF. CDR3 coding DNA: TGCGCCAGCAGCCCTCTTGGGACAAAGGGTGAAAAACTGTTTTTT.